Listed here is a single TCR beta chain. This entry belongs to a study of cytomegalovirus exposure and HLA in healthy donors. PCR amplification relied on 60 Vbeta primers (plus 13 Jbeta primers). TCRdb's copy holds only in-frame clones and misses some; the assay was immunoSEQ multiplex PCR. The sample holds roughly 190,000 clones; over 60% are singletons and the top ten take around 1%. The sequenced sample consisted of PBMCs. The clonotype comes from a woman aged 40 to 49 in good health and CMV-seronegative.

CDR3 in DNA: TGCGCCAGCAGCTTGGGGACTAGCGGGGAACGTGAGCAGTTCTTC. Protein sequence: CASSLGTSGEREQFF. This chain connects TRBV5-1 to TRBJ2-1; 12 nucleotides align to TRBD2. The CDR3 extends over 15 amino acids. After removal of 0 bases from V and 9 bases from J, the junction contained 4 bases not matched to a gene. The germline gives CDR1 SGHRS, CDR2 YFSETQ.